This T cell receptor (beta chain) was sequenced during a study of identical twins. TCRdb ran MiXCR on the 5' RACE reads and lists one entry per CDR3 protein. The data hold a few hundred thousand distinct CDR3 sequences, with over 11% observed a single time. The study, taken as a whole, reports: There was more out-of-frame TCR alpha sharing in monozygotic twins than models estimated. Rather than following the same donors, the conclusions depended on cross-sectional statistical analysis. Twin-shared out-of-frame alpha sequences were enriched for low generation probability.

In this sample, this clonotype turned up many times. Antigen: not known. Deletions cut 3 bases from V and 9 bases from J, with 15 bases between. Germline values: CDR1 SQVTM, CDR2 ANQGSEA. CDR3 size: 13 residues. These data were also filed under a second study, of yellow fever vaccine responses in identical twins.

Sequencing used CD4+ T cells sorted from blood. The receptor was derived from a young woman in good health. The chain is built from TRBV29-1 and TRBJ2-1; D uncertain. The CDR3 here is CSVDSVGLGEQFF. In nucleotides, the CDR3 is TGCAGCGTTGATTCTGTGGGATTAGGTGAGCAGTTCTTC.